This TCR beta chain stems from a study of immune heterogeneity within non-small cell lung tumors. Turning to the study itself: Tumor histology was classified as squamous cell carcinoma in several cases, non-squamous carcinoma in fewer than 12 and not otherwise specified in 1. General study results and limits: Identical dominant CDR3 beta clonotypes recurred across tumor sites within a patient, alongside site-unique high-frequency clones.

This clonotype came up many times. What it binds is not known. Trimming removed 8 bases at V and 3 bases at J, with 13 bases between. The CDR3 length is 13 residues. CDR1 and CDR2 from the germline V gene are MDHEN and SYDVKM. A multiplex PCR containing 32 V primers and 13 J primers was used to amplify TCR beta CDR3. TCRdb re-analysed the multiplex PCR reads in MiXCR, keeping a single row per CDR3 protein. The sample includes over 10,000 distinct CDR3 sequences, roughly 23% of them seen just once. The template for each sample was roughly 610 ng of genomic DNA, which had been extracted from bulk tumor tissue. Every primary tumor yielded several biopsies, spaced far apart, that were taken during surgery. Samples came from untreated patients having curative surgery for newly diagnosed non-small cell lung cancer.

J is TRBJ1-2 and V is TRBV28, with D maybe TRBD1 (6 bases). The receptor comes from a man aged 45-65 years with non-small cell lung cancer. The sample was lung tumor tissue. The CDR3 DNA is TGTGCCAGCCTAGGTCAGGGGTACTATGGCTACACCTTC. Residues: CASLGQGYYGYTF.